Given below is one T cell receptor (beta chain) in context. Using immunoSEQ multiplex PCR, the repertoire was profiled, and TCRdb retains in-frame clones only, with some absent. The table shows roughly 400,000 clones, with over 75% occurring only once. The CDR3 extends over 15 amino acids. With 3 bases clipped from V and 7 bases from J, the junction kept 5 bases outside the gene matches. Germline V gene sequence: CDR1 MDHEN, CDR2 SYDVKM. The sample originates from a study of blood T cell repertoires in COVID-19. The source material was PBMCs or T cells enriched from blood (not recorded which). The TCR originated in a woman aged 18-29 years who had been exposed to COVID-19. The genes are TRBV28 and TRBJ1-6; 8 bases align to TRBD1. The DNA of the CDR3 is TGTGCCAGCAGTTTGACAGGGGCTTACAATTCACCCCTCCACTTT. Encoded protein: CASSLTGAYNSPLHF.